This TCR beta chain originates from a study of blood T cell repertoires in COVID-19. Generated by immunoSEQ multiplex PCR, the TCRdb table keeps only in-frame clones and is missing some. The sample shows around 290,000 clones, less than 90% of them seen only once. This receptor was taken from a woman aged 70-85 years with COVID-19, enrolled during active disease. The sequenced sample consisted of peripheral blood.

DNA for the CDR3: TGTGCCAGTAGTATAGGAGCGGTGGGAAACACCATATATTTT. Amino acid sequence: CASSIGAVGNTIYF. V and J are TRBV19 and TRBJ1-3, with D unclear. With 1 base removed from V and 4 bases from J, the gap between germline ends came to 8 bases. CDR3 size: 14 residues. The germline V gene has CDR1 LNHDA and CDR2 SQIVND (reference sequence).